The sequence of this T cell receptor (beta chain) was determined in a study of blood T cell repertoires in COVID-19. The assay was immunoSEQ multiplex PCR, and TCRdb's table has in-frame clones only and misses some. The data show 300,000 to 400,000 clones, around 91% seen once. CDR1 LNHDA and CDR2 SQIVND come from the germline V gene (reference sequence). The CDR3 sequence is 14 residues long. Trimming removed 7 bases at V and 4 bases at J, with 11 bases between. The V gene is TRBV19, the J gene TRBJ1-6, with a weak D call TRBD1 (5 bases). Sequencing used peripheral blood. This clonotype was sampled from a woman aged 18-29 years who had recovered from COVID-19. CDR3 residues: CASNSGNYNSPLHF. In nucleotides, the CDR3 is TGTGCCAGTAATTCAGGGAATTATAATTCACCCCTCCACTTT.